One sample yielded the 2 T cell receptor beta chains listed below, sequenced in a study of Ad26.COV2.S vaccination and SARS-CoV-2 variants. Method: immunoSEQ multiplex PCR; TCRdb's copy keeps in-frame clones and lacks some. In the table there are about 350,000 clones, around 90% of which are singletons. This specimen consisted of peripheral blood, obtained after recovery from COVID-19. These receptors came from a human donor who had recovered from COVID-19.

The rearrangement links TRBV10-1 to TRBJ1-1; 8 positions match TRBD1. V was clipped by 6 bases and J by 0 bases; unmatched bases: 6. CDR3 length equals 15 residues. Germline V gene lookup returns CDR1 WNHNN and CDR2 SYGVQD (reference sequence). The DNA for the CDR3 is TGCGCCAGCAGAAGGGACAGGACAGTGAACACTGAAGCTTTCTTT. Protein: CASRRDRTVNTEAFF.

The rearrangement uses TRBV7-3 and TRBJ1-1, with D possibly being TRBD1 (5 bases). Deletions cut 5 bases from V and 3 bases from J, with 13 bases between. This CDR3 is 14 amino acids long. Germline CDR1 is SGHTA and CDR2 is FQGTGA. The CDR3 sequence: CASSPGPFYTEAFF. CDR3 DNA sequence: TGTGCCAGCAGCCCGGGACCTTTTTACACTGAAGCTTTCTTT.